Included here is one TCR beta chain sequence, with context. Antigen unknown. Individuals with ophthalmopathy presented a Clinical Activity Score of at least 3, a NOSPECS grade of at least 4 and a duration under 3 months. Diagnoses were established using clinical symptoms, serum thyroxine and TRAb, thyroid ultrasound and orbital computed tomography. The entry originates in a study of T cells in Graves' hyperthyroidism and ophthalmopathy. Findings and caveats of the study: Also found in blood were most expanded thyroid clonotypes above 0.001.

Trimming cost V 7 bases and J 3 bases, with 13 bases left between them. The CDR3 consists of 13 residues. Germline-derived CDR1 and CDR2 are DFQATT and SNEGSKA (reference sequence). From RNA transcripts, TCR beta CDR3 regions were amplified. RT-PCR in the first round (using the HTBI primer set) targeted the TCR CDR3. In TCRdb, the multiplex PCR reads were re-called with MiXCR into one record per CDR3 protein. The table lists about 480,000 distinct CDR3 sequences, approximately 25% of them singletons. The origin of this receptor is a woman in her 30s with Graves' ophthalmopathy. Specimen: blood. This chain connects TRBV20-1 to TRBJ1-5; the D is unclear. In DNA form, the CDR3 reads TGCAGTGGTACAGACTCATTCAATCAGCCCCAGCATTTT. It specifies CSGTDSFNQPQHF.